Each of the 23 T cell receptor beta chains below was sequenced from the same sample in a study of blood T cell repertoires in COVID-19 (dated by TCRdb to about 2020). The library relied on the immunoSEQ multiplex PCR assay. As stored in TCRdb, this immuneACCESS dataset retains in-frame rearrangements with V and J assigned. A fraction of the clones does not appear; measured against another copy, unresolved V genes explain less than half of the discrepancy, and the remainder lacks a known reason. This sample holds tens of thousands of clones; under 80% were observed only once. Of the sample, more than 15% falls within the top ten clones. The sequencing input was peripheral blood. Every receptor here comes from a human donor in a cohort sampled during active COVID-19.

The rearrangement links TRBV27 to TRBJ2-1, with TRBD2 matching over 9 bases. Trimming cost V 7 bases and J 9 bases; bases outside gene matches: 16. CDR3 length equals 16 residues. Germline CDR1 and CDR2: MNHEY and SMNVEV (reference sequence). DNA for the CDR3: TGTGCCAGCATCCTTCTGGCGGGAGGGCCCTCCGGTGAGCAGTTCTTC. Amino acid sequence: CASILLAGGPSGEQFF.

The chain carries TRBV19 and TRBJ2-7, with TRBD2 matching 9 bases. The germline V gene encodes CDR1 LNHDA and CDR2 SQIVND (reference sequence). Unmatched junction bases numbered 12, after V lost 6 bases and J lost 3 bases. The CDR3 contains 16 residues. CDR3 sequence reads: CASSRRPSGTFYEQYV. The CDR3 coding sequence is TGTGCCAGTAGCCGGAGACCTAGCGGGACGTTCTACGAGCAGTACGTC.

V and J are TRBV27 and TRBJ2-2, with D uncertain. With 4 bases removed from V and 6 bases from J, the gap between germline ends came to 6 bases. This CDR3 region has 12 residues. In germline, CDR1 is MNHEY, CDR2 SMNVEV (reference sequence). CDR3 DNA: TGTGCCAGCAGTTACCGAGCCGGGGAGCTGTTTTTT. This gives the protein CASSYRAGELFF.

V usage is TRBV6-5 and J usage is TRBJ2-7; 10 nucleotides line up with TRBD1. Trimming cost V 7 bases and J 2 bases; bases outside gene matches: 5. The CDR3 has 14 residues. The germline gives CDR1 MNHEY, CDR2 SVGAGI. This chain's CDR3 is CASTSGQGTYEQYF. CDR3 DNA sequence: TGTGCCAGCACCTCGGGACAGGGGACCTACGAGCAGTACTTC.

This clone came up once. Written as DNA, the CDR3 is TGTGCCAGCAGCTTCCGGAACACTGAAGCTTTCTTT. This gives the protein CASSFRNTEAFF. The chain joins TRBV11-3 to TRBJ1-1; D remains ambiguous. The germline gives CDR1 SGHNT, CDR2 YENEEA. Trimming removed 3 bases at V and 1 base at J, with 3 bases between. This CDR3 has 12 residues. Full variable domain (missing parts from reference TRBV11-3 and TRBJ1-1): EAGVVQSPRYKIIEKKQPVAFWCNPISGHNTLYWYLQNLGQGPELLIRYENEEAVDDSQLPKDRFSAERLKGVDSTLKIQPAELGDSAVYLCASSFRNTEAFFGQGTRLTVV.

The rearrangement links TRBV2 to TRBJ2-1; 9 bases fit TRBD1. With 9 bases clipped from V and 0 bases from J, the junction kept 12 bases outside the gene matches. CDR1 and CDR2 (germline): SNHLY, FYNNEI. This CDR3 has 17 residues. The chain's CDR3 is CASSGQGISSSYNEQFF. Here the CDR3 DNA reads TGTGCCAGTTCTGGACAGGGGATCTCCAGCTCCTACAATGAGCAGTTCTTC.

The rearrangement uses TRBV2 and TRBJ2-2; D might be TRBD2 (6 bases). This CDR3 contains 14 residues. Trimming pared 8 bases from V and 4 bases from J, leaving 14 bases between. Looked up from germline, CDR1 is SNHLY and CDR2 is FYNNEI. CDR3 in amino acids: CASYSLGGTGELFF. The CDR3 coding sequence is TGTGCCAGCTATTCCCTGGGGGGCACCGGGGAGCTGTTTTTT.

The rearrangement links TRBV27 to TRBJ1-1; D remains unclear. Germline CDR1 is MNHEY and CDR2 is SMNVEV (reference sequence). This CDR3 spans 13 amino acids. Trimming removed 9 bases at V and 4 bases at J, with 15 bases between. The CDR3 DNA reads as TGTGCCAGTAGCGGCGTCCGTGCCACTGAAGCTTTCTTT. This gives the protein CASSGVRATEAFF.

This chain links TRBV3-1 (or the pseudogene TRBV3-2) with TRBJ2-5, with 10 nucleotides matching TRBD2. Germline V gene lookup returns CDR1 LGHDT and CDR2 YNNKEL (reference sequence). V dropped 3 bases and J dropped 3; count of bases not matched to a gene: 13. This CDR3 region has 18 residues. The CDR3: CASSHLGGAGTSEETQYF. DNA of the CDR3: TGTGCCAGCAGCCACCTTGGGGGGGCCGGGACTAGCGAAGAGACCCAGTACTTC.

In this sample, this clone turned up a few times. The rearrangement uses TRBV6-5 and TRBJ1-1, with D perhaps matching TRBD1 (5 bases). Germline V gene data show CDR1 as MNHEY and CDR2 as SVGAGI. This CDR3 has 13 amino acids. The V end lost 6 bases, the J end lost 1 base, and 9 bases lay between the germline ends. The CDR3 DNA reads TGTGCCAGCAGGGTTGGGGCGAACACTGAAGCTTTCTTT. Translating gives CASRVGANTEAFF.

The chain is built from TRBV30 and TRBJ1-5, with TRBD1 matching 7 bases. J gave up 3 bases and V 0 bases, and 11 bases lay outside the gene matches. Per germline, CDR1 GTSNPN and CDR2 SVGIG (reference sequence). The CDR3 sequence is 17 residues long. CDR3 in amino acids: CAWSVGEGGPPNQPQHF. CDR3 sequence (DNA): TGTGCCTGGAGTGTAGGGGAAGGGGGCCCTCCCAATCAGCCCCAGCATTTT.

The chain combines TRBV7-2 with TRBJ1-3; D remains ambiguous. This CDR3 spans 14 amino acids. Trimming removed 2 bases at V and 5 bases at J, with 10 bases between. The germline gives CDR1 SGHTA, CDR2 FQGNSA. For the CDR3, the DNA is TGTGCCAGCAGCTTACCGGGTGCCCGAAACACCATATATTTT. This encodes CASSLPGARNTIYF.

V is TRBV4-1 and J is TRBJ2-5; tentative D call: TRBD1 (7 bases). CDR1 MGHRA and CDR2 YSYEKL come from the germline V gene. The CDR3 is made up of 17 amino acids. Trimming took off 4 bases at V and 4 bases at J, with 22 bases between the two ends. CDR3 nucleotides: TGCGCCAGCAGCCCCCCCGGAGGGATCAGGGGGACAGAGACCCAGTACTTC. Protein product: CASSPPGGIRGTETQYF.

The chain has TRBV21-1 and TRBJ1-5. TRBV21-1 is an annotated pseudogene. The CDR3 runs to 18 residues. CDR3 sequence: CASSKADRDPEGNQPQHF. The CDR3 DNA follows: TGTGCCAGCAGCAAAGCCGATAGAGACCCCGAGGGCAATCAGCCCCAGCATTTT.

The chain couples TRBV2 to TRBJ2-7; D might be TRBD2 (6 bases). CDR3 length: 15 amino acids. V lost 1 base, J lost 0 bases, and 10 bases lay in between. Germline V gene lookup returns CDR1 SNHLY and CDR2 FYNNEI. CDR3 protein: CASSEGGLPSYEQYF. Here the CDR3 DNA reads TGTGCCAGCAGTGAAGGGGGACTTCCCTCCTACGAGCAGTACTTC.

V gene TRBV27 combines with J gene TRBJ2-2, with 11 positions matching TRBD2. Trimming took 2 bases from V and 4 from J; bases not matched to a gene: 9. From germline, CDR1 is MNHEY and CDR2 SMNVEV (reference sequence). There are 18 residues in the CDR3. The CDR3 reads CASSLLPLAGVGTGELFF. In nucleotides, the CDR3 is TGTGCCAGCAGTTTACTCCCACTAGCGGGGGTTGGCACCGGGGAGCTGTTTTTT.

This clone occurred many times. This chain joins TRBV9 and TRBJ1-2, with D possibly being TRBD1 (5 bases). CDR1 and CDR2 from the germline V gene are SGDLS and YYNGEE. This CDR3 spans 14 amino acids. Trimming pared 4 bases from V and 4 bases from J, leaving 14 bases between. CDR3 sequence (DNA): TGTGCCAGCAGCCGGGAGGGGATTCCCTATGGCTACACCTTC. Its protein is CASSREGIPYGYTF.

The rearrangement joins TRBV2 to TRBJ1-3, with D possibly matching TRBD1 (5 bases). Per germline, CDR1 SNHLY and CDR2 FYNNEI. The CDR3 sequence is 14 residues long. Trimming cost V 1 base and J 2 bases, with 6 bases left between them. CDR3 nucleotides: TGTGCCAGCAGTGAAGAGGGGACTGGAAACACCATATATTTT. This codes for CASSEEGTGNTIYF.

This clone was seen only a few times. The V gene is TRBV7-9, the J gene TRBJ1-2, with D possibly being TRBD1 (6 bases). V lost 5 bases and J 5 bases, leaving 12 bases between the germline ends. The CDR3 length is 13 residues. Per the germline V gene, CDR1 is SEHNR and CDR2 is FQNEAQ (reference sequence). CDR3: CASSPTGIYGYTF. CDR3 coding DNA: TGTGCCAGCAGCCCCACAGGGATATATGGCTACACCTTC.

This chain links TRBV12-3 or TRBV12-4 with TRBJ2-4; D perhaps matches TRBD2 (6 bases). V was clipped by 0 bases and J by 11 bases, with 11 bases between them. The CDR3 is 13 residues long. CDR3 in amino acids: CASSLAGSYFQYF. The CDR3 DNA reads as TGTGCCAGCAGTTTAGCCGGGAGCTACTTTCAGTACTTC.

The CDR3 DNA reads TGTGCCAGCAGACTCGAACAGGGTCTCTCTGGAAACACCATATATTTT. Amino acids: CASRLEQGLSGNTIYF. V and J are TRBV3-1 (or the pseudogene TRBV3-2) and TRBJ1-3; D is perhaps TRBD1 (6 bases). The CDR3 sequence is 16 residues long. V gave up 6 bases and J gave up 0 bases, with 15 bases separating them. Looked up from germline, CDR1 is LGHDT and CDR2 is YNNKEL (reference sequence).

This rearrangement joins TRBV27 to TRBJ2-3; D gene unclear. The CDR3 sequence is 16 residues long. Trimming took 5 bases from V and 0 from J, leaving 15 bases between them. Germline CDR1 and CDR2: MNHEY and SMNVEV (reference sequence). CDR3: CASSPETRGSTDTQYF. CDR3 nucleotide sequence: TGTGCCAGCAGTCCAGAGACGAGAGGTAGCACAGATACGCAGTATTTT.

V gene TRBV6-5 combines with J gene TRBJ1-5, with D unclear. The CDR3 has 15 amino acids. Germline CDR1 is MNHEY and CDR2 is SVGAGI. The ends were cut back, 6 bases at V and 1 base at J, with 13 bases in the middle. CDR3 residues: CASRLFLESNQPQHF. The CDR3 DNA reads TGTGCCAGCAGGCTATTTTTGGAGAGCAATCAGCCCCAGCATTTT.